This entry describes one T cell receptor beta chain. These data belong to a study of blood T cell repertoires in COVID-19. Study overall: In each case, the material was cDNA or gDNA derived from T cells, B-cell-depleted T cells, or PBMCs.

Assay: immunoSEQ multiplex PCR; the TCRdb copy retains only in-frame clones and omits some. The sample consists of 150,000 to 200,000 clones, about 83% of them appearing once. The germline CDR1 and CDR2 sequences are WNHNN and SYGVQD (reference sequence). This CDR3 has 14 amino acids. J lost 5 bases, V lost 3 bases, and 6 bases had no gene match. This TCR derives from a human donor in a cohort sampled during active COVID-19. The sample taken for sequencing was peripheral blood. J is TRBJ2-7 and V is TRBV10-1; TRBD2 aligns across 8 bases. The CDR3 sequence: CASSDGTRSDEQYF. The CDR3, as DNA: TGCGCCAGCAGTGACGGGACTAGGTCCGACGAGCAGTACTTC.